One and the same sample provided the 15 T cell receptor beta chains below, sequenced in a study of glioma-infiltrating T cells after dendritic cell vaccination. Generated by immunoSEQ multiplex PCR, the TCRdb table keeps only in-frame clones and is missing some. The data contain about 92,000 clones, 80% to 90% of them singletons. This material consisted of blood, taken before dendritic cell vaccination. These TCRs come from a human donor with glioblastoma.

The rearrangement joins TRBV4-1 to TRBJ2-7; 9 bases agree with TRBD1. Germline V CDR1 and CDR2: MGHRA, YSYEKL. V dropped 5 bases and J dropped 3; count of bases not matched to a gene: 8. The CDR3 consists of 15 residues. The CDR3 sequence: CASSLGDRELYEQYF. The DNA of the CDR3 is TGCGCCAGCAGCTTAGGGGACAGGGAGCTCTACGAGCAGTACTTC.

The chain couples TRBV10-2 to TRBJ2-1; 10 bases are a match to TRBD2. Germline CDR1 is WSHSY and CDR2 is SAAADI. J was trimmed by 4 bases and V by 7 bases; bases with no gene match: 13. CDR3 size: 17 residues. Here the CDR3 DNA reads TGCGCCAGCATACGACGAGAGCTAGCGGGGGAATACAATGAGCAGTTCTTC. This translates into CASIRRELAGEYNEQFF.

This clone has only one observation. The J gene is TRBJ2-6, the V gene TRBV27, with D perhaps matching TRBD1 (6 bases). V gave up 6 bases and J gave up 0 bases, with 9 bases separating them. This CDR3 is built from 15 residues. In germline, CDR1 is MNHEY, CDR2 SMNVEV (reference sequence). The CDR3 DNA follows: TGTGCCAGCAGGACAGGTGACTCTGGGGCCAACGTCCTGACTTTC. It is translated as CASRTGDSGANVLTF.

J is TRBJ2-1 and V is TRBV6-5, with TRBD1 matching 7 bases. This CDR3 is built from 12 residues. Per the germline V gene, CDR1 is MNHEY and CDR2 is SVGAGI. V gave up 6 bases and J gave up 9 bases; unmatched junction bases: 5. This CDR3 is CASRGYRGEQFF. CDR3 sequence (DNA): TGTGCCAGCAGAGGATACAGGGGTGAGCAGTTCTTC.

The chain carries TRBV7-6 and TRBJ1-6; 7 positions agree with TRBD1. Germline V CDR1 and CDR2: SGHVS, FNYEAQ. The CDR3 loop spans 14 amino acids. J was trimmed by 9 bases and V by 6 bases; bases with no gene match: 8. The CDR3 DNA is TGTGCCAGCAGGGTCGGGGGACAGAGTTCACCCCTCCACTTT. Translation: CASRVGGQSSPLHF.

The chain employs TRBV5-1 and TRBJ2-7; perhaps TRBD1 as D (6 bases). CDR3 length: 14 amino acids. CDR1 is SGHRS, CDR2 YFSETQ, per germline. The V gene lost 0 bases and the J gene lost 5 bases, with 12 bases spanning the gap. CDR3 in DNA: TGCGCCAGCAGCTTGGTCCAGGGGTATAACGAGCAGTACTTC. Its protein is CASSLVQGYNEQYF.

The chain recombines TRBV18 with TRBJ1-1, with D possibly TRBD1 on 5 matching bases. This CDR3 is built from 12 residues. Trimming took off 2 bases at V and 4 bases at J, with 5 bases between the two ends. Germline V gene lookup returns CDR1 KGHSH and CDR2 LQKENI. The CDR3 DNA follows: TGTGCCAGCTCACCAGACAGCACTGAAGCTTTCTTT. Its translation: CASSPDSTEAFF.

This clone was detected a few times. V is TRBV11-2 and J is TRBJ2-3, with 9 bases that match TRBD2. There are 17 residues in the CDR3. Germline V gives CDR1 SGHAT, CDR2 FQNNGV. V dropped 10 bases and J dropped 5; count of bases not matched to a gene: 19. The CDR3 region is CATSGGLAGSLRDTQYF. CDR3 bases: TGTGCCACCTCTGGGGGCCTAGCGGGAAGTCTTAGAGATACGCAGTATTTT. The variable domain in full, with the rest retrieved from reference TRBV11-2 and TRBJ2-3, is EAGVAQSPRYKIIEKRQSVAFWCNPISGHATLYWYQQILGQGPKLLIQFQNNGVVDDSQLPKDRFSAERLKGVDSTLKIQPAKLEDSAVYLCATSGGLAGSLRDTQYFGPGTRLTVL.

The chain combines TRBV18 with TRBJ1-6, with a tentative D call TRBD1 (5 bases). Between the trimmed V and J ends, which lost 0 bases and 10 bases, there was a span of 13 bases. Looked up from germline, CDR1 is KGHSH and CDR2 is LQKENI. This CDR3 has 15 amino acids. CDR3 region: CASSPPGREGSPLHF. CDR3 bases: TGTGCCAGCTCACCACCGGGCAGGGAAGGGTCACCCCTCCACTTT.

V and J are TRBV7-8 and TRBJ1-2; D gene ambiguous. This CDR3 region has 14 residues. Germline V gene lookup returns CDR1 SGHVS and CDR2 FQNEAQ. Between the trimmed V and J ends, which lost 0 bases and 2 bases, there was a span of 7 bases. The CDR3 sequence: CASSLAFRNYGYTF. The CDR3 nucleotides are TGTGCCAGCAGCTTAGCGTTCAGAAACTATGGCTACACCTTC.

This chain joins TRBV5-4 and TRBJ1-1; 9 positions match TRBD1. There are 15 residues in the CDR3. V was clipped by 7 bases and J by 10 bases; unmatched bases: 17. Germline CDR1 reads SGHNT; CDR2 reads YYREEE (reference sequence). CDR3 sequence (DNA): TGTGCCAGCCGTCCTTTGGACAGGGGCCTAACGCGAGCTTTCTTT. As protein: CASRPLDRGLTRAFF. The variable domain in full, completed from reference TRBV5-4 and TRBJ1-1, reads ETGVTQSPTHLIKTRGQQVTLRCSSQSGHNTVSWYQQALGQGPQFIFQYYREEENGRGNFPPRFSGLQFPNYSSELNVNALELDDSALYLCASRPLDRGLTRAFFGQGTRLTVV.

The chain uses TRBV2 and TRBJ2-1; 8 bases map to TRBD2. J lost 3 bases, V lost 6 bases, and 10 bases had no gene match. The CDR3 is 16 residues long. The germline V gene has CDR1 SNHLY and CDR2 FYNNEI. CDR3 sequence reads: CASRDRAGVIYNEQFF. In nucleotides, the CDR3 is TGTGCCAGCAGAGACAGAGCGGGAGTGATCTACAATGAGCAGTTCTTC. The whole variable domain, filled in from reference TRBV2 and TRBJ2-1, reads EPEVTQTPSHQVTQMGQEVILRCVPISNHLYFYWYRQILGQKVEFLVSFYNNEISEKSEIFDDQFSVERPDGSNFTLKIRSTKLEDSAMYFCASRDRAGVIYNEQFFGPGTRLTVL.

This clone occurred a few times. This sequence joins TRBV9 and TRBJ2-7, with D possibly being TRBD2 (5 bases). V shed 4 bases and J shed 6 bases, with 11 bases lying between them. The germline V gene has CDR1 SGDLS and CDR2 YYNGEE. CDR3 length equals 12 residues. This CDR3 reads CASSWRAAEQYF. CDR3 bases: TGTGCCAGCAGCTGGCGGGCAGCCGAGCAGTACTTC.

The CDR3 is CASSLGPQGYNEQFF. In DNA form, the CDR3 reads TGTGCCAGCAGCTTAGGTCCCCAGGGGTACAATGAGCAGTTCTTC. The chain has TRBV11-3 and TRBJ2-1, with TRBD1 as a possible D gene (6 bases). The CDR3 has 15 residues. Trimming cost V 1 base and J 4 bases, with 11 bases left between them. Per the germline V gene, CDR1 is SGHNT and CDR2 is YENEEA.

The chain links TRBV7-8 to TRBJ2-7; TRBD1 aligns across 7 bases. This CDR3 has 15 residues. Germline CDR1 and CDR2: SGHVS and FQNEAQ. With 5 bases clipped from V and 2 bases from J, the junction kept 9 bases outside the gene matches. The CDR3 DNA reads TGTGCCAGCAGCCGGGGACAGACATACACCTACGAGCAGTACTTC. Its protein product is CASSRGQTYTYEQYF.